Listed below are T cell receptor beta chains from one sample, sequenced in a study of sequential checkpoint blockade in melanoma. The data were produced by immunoSEQ multiplex PCR, yet TCRdb's version contains in-frame clones alone and is incomplete. The sample yields 13,000 or so clones, 52% seen once. This material consisted of CD8+ T cells sorted from blood (inferred from file names), taken from a patient given nivolumab and ipilimumab in sequence. Source of these receptors: a human donor with melanoma. Each CDR3 is given with its conserved first and last residue. Each record gives: V gene, D gene, J gene, clone size, CDR3 protein, CDR3 DNA. The D gene is left open where the match is weak. Not all rows give a size; the values are once, few, many and, for expanded clones, a class.

TRBV30	TRBD2	TRBJ2-7	-	CAWSVLRTSELYEQYF	TGTGCCTGGAGTGTTTTAAGGACTAGCGAGCTATACGAGCAGTACTTC
TRBV28	-	TRBJ2-7	-	CASSSVDAAEQYF	TGTGCCAGCAGTTCGGTAGACGCGGCCGAGCAGTACTTC
TRBV7-9	-	TRBJ2-7	-	CASSSIDSYEQYF	TGTGCCAGCAGCTCGATTGACAGCTACGAGCAGTACTTC
TRBV7-9	TRBD1	TRBJ1-5	-	CASSPGQGHQPQHF	TGTGCCAGCAGCCCGGGACAGGGTCATCAGCCCCAGCATTTT
TRBV19	-	TRBJ2-7	-	CASSLSTASYEQYF	TGTGCCAGTAGTCTAAGCACAGCTTCCTACGAGCAGTACTTC
TRBV28	TRBD1	TRBJ1-1	-	CASSLGTGGNTEAFF	TGTGCCAGCAGTTTAGGGACAGGGGGAAACACTGAAGCTTTCTTT
TRBV5-4	TRBD2	TRBJ2-3	-	CASSLRTSGRRDTQYF	TGTGCCAGCAGCTTACGGACTAGCGGGAGGAGGGATACGCAGTATTTT
TRBV6-6	-	TRBJ2-7	-	CASSLAGYEQYF	TGTGCCAGCTCCCTAGCAGGCTACGAGCAGTACTTC
TRBV5-6	-	TRBJ2-5	-	CASSLRGQETQYF	TGTGCCAGCAGCTTGCGGGGCCAAGAGACCCAGTACTTC
TRBV7-2	TRBD1	TRBJ1-5	few	CASSYGQGHQPQHF	TGTGCCAGCAGCTACGGACAGGGGCATCAGCCCCAGCATTTT
TRBV7-6	-	TRBJ1-3	few	CASSPIHTGQFIGNTIYF	TGTGCCAGCAGCCCGATACATACCGGACAGTTTATTGGAAACACCATATATTTT
TRBV5-4	-	TRBJ2-7	few	CASSLEGHYNEQYF	TGTGCCAGCAGCTTGGAGGGACACTACAACGAGCAGTACTTC
TRBV19	TRBD1	TRBJ2-6	-	CASSISGGSGANVLTF	TGTGCCAGTAGTATCTCAGGGGGCTCTGGGGCCAACGTCCTGACTTTC
TRBV27	TRBD1	TRBJ2-1	-	CASSLGQGNEQFF	TGTGCCAGCAGTTTGGGACAGGGGAATGAGCAGTTCTTC
TRBV10-1	TRBD2	TRBJ2-1	-	CASSERRGSFNEQFF	TGCGCCAGCAGTGAGCGGCGCGGGAGTTTTAATGAGCAGTTCTTC